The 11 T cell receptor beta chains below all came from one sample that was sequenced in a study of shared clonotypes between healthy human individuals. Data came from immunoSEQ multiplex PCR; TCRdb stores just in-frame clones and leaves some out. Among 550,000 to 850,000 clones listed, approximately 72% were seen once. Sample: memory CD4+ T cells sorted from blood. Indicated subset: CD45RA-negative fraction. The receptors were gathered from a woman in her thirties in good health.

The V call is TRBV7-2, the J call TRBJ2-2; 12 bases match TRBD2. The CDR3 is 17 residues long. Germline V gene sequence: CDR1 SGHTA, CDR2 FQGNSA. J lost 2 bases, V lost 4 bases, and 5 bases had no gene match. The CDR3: CASSSDGLAGNTGELFF. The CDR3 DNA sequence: TGTGCCAGCAGCTCCGACGGACTAGCGGGAAACACCGGGGAGCTGTTTTTT.

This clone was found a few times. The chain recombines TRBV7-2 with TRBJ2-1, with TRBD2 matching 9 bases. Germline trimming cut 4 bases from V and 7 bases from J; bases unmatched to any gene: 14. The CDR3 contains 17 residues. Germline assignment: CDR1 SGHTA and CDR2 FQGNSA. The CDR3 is CASSSSRGGRARNEQFF. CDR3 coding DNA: TGTGCCAGCAGCTCCAGCAGAGGCGGGAGGGCCAGGAATGAGCAGTTCTTC.

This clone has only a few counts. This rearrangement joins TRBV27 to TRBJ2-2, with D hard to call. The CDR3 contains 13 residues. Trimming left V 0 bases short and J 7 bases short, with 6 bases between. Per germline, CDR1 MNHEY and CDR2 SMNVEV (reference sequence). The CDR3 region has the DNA TGTGCCAGCAGTTTATCGAGGAACGGGGAGCTGTTTTTT. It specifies CASSLSRNGELFF.

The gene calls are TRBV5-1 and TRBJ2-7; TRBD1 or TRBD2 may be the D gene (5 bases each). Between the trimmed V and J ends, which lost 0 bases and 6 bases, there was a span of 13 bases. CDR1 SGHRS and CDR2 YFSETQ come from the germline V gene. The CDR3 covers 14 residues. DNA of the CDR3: TGCGCCAGCAGCTTGGCCGGGGCCGGAGGCGAGCAGTACTTC. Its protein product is CASSLAGAGGEQYF.

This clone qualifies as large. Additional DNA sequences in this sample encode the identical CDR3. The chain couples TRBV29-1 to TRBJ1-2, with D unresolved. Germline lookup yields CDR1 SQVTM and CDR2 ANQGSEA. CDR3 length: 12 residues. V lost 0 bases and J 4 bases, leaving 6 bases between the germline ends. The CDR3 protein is CSVEDRPYGYTF. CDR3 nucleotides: TGCAGCGTTGAAGACAGGCCCTATGGCTACACCTTC.

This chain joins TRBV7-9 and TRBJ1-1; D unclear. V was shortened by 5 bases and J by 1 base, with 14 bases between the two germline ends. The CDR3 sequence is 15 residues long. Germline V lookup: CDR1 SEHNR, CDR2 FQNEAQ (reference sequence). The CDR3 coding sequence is TGTGCCAGCAGCGTACCGCCGGACGGGAACACTGAAGCTTTCTTT. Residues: CASSVPPDGNTEAFF.

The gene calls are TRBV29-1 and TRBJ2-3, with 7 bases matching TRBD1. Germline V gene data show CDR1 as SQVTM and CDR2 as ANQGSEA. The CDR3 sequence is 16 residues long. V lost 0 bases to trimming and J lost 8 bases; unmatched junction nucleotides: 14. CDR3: CSVEDPIGQALGTQYF. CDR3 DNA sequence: TGCAGCGTTGAAGATCCCATAGGACAGGCCCTGGGTACGCAGTATTTT.

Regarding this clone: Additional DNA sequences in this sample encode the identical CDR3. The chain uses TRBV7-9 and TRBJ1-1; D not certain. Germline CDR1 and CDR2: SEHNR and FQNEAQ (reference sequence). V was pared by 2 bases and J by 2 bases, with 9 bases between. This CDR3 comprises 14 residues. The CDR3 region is CASSLLQANTEAFF. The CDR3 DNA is TGTGCCAGCAGCTTACTTCAGGCTAACACTGAAGCTTTCTTT.

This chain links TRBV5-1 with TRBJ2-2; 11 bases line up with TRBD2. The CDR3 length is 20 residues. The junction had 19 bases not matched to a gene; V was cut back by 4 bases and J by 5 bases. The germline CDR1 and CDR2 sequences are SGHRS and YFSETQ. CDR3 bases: TGCGCCAGCAGCGGGACTAGCGGAAATAGTTGGGTTCCTGCAACCGGGGAGCTGTTTTTT. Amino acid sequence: CASSGTSGNSWVPATGELFF.

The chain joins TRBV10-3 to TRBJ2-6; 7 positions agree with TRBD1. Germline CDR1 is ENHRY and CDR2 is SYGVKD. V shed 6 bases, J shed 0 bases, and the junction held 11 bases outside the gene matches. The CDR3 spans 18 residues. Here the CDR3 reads CAIRGTQGTSSGANVLTF. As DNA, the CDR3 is TGTGCCATCAGGGGAACACAGGGGACCAGCTCTGGGGCCAACGTCCTGACTTTC.

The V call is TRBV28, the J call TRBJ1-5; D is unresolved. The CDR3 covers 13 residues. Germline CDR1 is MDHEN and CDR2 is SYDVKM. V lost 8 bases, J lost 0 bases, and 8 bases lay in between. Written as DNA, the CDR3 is TGTGCCAGCGGCCCTAATAGCAATCAGCCCCAGCATTTT. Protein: CASGPNSNQPQHF.